This record covers a single T cell receptor (beta chain). This clonotype was recorded a few times. This clone's antigen is unknown. It has no much larger one-base neighbor in the sample; base qualities were not kept. Systemically healthy Caucasian individuals from Russia, approximately 39 in total and aged about 6 to 95 years, were included as donors. Around 9.9 milliliters of peripheral blood were collected from each donor into EDTA-treated Vacutainer tubes. Ficoll-Paque density-gradient centrifugation was used to isolate PBMCs, with at least 7 million per sample. Trizol reagent was used to extract total RNA from the PBMCs, yielding at least 5 micrograms per sample. The percentages of naive CD45RAhigh/CD27high T cells were determined by flow cytometry on a PBMC aliquot from every donor. Receptor amplification or capture employed 5' RACE. The sequencer listed for this sample is Illumina HiSeq 2500. The second PCR ran for roughly 7 to 11 cycles and used a J-beta primer mix along with a sample-barcoded 5' primer. Each TCR beta cDNA molecule received a unique molecular identifier from a template-switch 5' adaptor carrying 12 random nucleotides. Each sample yielded at least 2.5 million CDR3-containing paired-end reads. All of the RNA was converted into first-strand cDNA using the Mint cDNA synthesis kit, with a TRBC-specific oligonucleotide serving as the primer. Following uracil-DNA glycosylase treatment, all cDNA underwent a first 18-cycle PCR with the universal primers M1SS and BC2_uni_R. The study's processing was this. For normalization, 1 million high-quality reads, each with a distinct molecular identifier, were randomly selected from each sample. Instead of being binned into consensus sequences, reads that shared molecular identifiers were thrown out. MiTCR, set to a Q25 quality threshold and the strictest error-elimination algorithm, was used for CDR3 identification, clonotype clustering and error correction. A nonparametric unseen species model with Euler transformation was used to estimate lower-bound total TCR beta diversity. TCRdb ran its own pipeline on the public reads, namely fastp trimming at Q25 and MiXCR clone calling, and kept in-frame beta chains. Identical CDR3 proteins give one entry, which carries the most common genes and DNA. The V and J calls here are based on TCRdb, not the publication. In all, the sample holds more than 1,400,000 distinct CDR3 sequences, and 40% to 50% of those were seen once. 6.5% to 10% of the sample is taken by the ten largest.

Compared with germline, V lacks 0 bases and J lacks 3 bases; bases without a gene match: 8. CDR1 and CDR2 (MNHEY, SVGAGI) derive from the germline V gene. The CDR3 covers 17 residues, taking in both the cysteine and the phenylalanine. Only the CDR3 region is kept as DNA, spanning 51 bases read in frame from base 1. The sample comes from a study of blood T cells in healthy people across ages (dated by TCRdb to the mid-2010s). About the investigation overall: In model experiments, template switching captured roughly one uniquely barcoded TCR beta cDNA molecule for every two T cells. Four age groups were formed from the donors: young (average approximately 15 years), middle-aged (approximately 40), aged (approximately 60) and long-lived (more than 75). To avoid experimental bias, donors of different ages were randomly spread across the sequencing lanes. For two donors (one aged 18 to 30 and one aged 80 or older), the study analyzed two additional independent replicas of 1 million unique cDNA reads from the same blood draw. To track age-related changes in TCR beta repertoire diversity, the study relied on deep sequencing normalized with unique cDNA molecular identifiers. The research as a whole found: As age increased, observed TCR beta diversity per million T cells dropped in a roughly linear way, and a significant reduction was already evident by age about 36. Because profiling used bulk unsorted PBMCs, naive and antigen-experienced compartments could not be compared conclusively. Compared with the aged group, the long-lived group had more naive CD4+ T cells, fewer expanded clones and increased TCR diversity, suggesting age selection. Observed TCR beta diversity correlated strongly with the percentage of naive T cells measured by flow cytometry. Because donor CMV infection status was unknown, age-related changes in expanded clonotypes were potentially confounded. Total diversity estimates from one million sequenced T cells were considered lower bounds and underestimates.

This TCR was sampled from a woman between 18 and 30 years old in good health. Sequenced sample: blood. The chain is made from TRBV6-5 and TRBJ2-7, with 10 bases matching TRBD2. The CDR3 protein sequence reads: CASSYSGASGSYYEQYF. The bases are TGTGCCAGCAGTTACTCGGGGGCTAGCGGGAGCTACTACGAGCAGTACTTC.